The 2 T cell receptor beta chains listed next were all sequenced from one sample in a study of cytomegalovirus exposure and HLA in healthy donors. With 60 Vbeta and 13 Jbeta primers, the PCR was carried out. Produced via immunoSEQ multiplex PCR; TCRdb's table is partial and in-frame only. The sample lists 90,000 to 150,000 clones, roughly 60% occurring once. The sample consisted of PBMCs. Receptors were obtained from a man aged 40-49 years in good health and CMV-seropositive.

The V and J genes are TRBV7-3 and TRBJ2-7; TRBD1 agrees at 9 bases. The ends lost 5 bases at V and 2 bases at J; junction bases unmatched: 4. The CDR3 is made up of 14 amino acids. Germline-derived CDR1 and CDR2 are SGHTA and FQGTGA. The CDR3 DNA reads TGTGCCAGCAGCGTACAGGGGGCGGCCTACGAGCAGTACTTC. The encoded protein is CASSVQGAAYEQYF.

The V call is TRBV6-5, the J call TRBJ1-6; TRBD1 aligns across 7 bases. The CDR3 is 15 residues long. CDR1 and CDR2 from the germline V gene are MNHEY and SVGAGI. V lost 4 bases to trimming and J lost 7 bases; unmatched junction nucleotides: 7. In DNA, the CDR3 is TGTGCCAGCAGTTTTACAGGGGCTTGGAATTCACCCCTCCACTTT. It codes for CASSFTGAWNSPLHF.